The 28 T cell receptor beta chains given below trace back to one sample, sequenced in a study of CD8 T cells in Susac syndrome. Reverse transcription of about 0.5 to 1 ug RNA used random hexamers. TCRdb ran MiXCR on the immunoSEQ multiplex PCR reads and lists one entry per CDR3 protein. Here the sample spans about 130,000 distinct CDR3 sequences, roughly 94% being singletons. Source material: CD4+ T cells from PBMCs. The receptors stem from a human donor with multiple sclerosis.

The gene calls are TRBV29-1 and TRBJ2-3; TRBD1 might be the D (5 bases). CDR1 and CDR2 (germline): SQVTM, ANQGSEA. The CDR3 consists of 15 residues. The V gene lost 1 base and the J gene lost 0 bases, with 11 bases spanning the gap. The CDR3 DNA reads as TGCAGCGTTGAAGTGGCAGGGCTTAGCACAGATACGCAGTATTTT. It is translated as CSVEVAGLSTDTQYF.

The CDR3 is CASSLGQGKAEQYF. For the CDR3, the DNA is TGTGCCAGCAGCTTGGGACAGGGTAAGGCCGAGCAGTACTTC. V and J are TRBV11-2 and TRBJ2-7; the match to TRBD1 covers 9 bases. Trimming removed 3 bases from V and 6 bases from J; junction bases left unmatched: 6. Germline values: CDR1 SGHAT, CDR2 FQNNGV. The CDR3 is 14 residues long.

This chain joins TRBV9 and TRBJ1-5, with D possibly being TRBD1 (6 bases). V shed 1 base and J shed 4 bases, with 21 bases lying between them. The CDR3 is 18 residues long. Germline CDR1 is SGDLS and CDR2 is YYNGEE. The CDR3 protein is CASSVLGGGGRFNQPQHF. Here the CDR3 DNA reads TGTGCCAGCAGCGTATTGGGAGGGGGGGGCAGGTTTAATCAGCCCCAGCATTTT.

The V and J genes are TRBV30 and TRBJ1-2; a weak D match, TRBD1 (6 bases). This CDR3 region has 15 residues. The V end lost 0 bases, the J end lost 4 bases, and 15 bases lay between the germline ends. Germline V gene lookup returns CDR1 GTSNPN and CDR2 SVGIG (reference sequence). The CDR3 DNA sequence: TGTGCCTGGAGTGTACTAAGGGGGAGAACCTATGGCTACACCTTC. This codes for CAWSVLRGRTYGYTF. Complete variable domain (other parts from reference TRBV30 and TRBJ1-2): SQTIHQWPATLVQPVGSPLSLECTVEGTSNPNLYWYRQAAGRGLQLLFYSVGIGQISSEVPQNLSASRPQDRQFILSSKKLLLSDSGFYLCAWSVLRGRTYGYTFGSGTRLTVV.

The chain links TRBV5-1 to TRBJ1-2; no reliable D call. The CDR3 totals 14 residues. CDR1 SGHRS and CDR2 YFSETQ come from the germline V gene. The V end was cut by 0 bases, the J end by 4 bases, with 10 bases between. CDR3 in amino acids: CASSLAGETYGYTF. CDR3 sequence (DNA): TGCGCCAGCAGCTTGGCCGGGGAGACCTATGGCTACACCTTC.

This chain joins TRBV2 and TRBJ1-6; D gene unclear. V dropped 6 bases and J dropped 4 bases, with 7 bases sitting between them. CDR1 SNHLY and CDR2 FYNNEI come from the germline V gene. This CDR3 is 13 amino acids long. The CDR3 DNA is TGTGCCAGCAGGGAGGATTATAATTCACCCCTCCACTTT. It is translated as CASREDYNSPLHF.

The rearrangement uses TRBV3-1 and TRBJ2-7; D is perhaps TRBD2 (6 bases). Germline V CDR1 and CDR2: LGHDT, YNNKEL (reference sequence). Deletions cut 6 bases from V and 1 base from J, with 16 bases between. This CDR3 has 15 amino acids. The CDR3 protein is CASSPRLVPSYEQYF. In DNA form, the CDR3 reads TGTGCCAGCAGTCCTAGACTAGTCCCTTCCTACGAGCAGTACTTC.

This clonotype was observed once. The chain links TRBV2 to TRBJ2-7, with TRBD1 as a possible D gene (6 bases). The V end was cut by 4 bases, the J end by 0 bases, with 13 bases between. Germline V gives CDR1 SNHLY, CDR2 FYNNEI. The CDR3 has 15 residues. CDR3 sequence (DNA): TGTGCCAGCAGTGCCGGACAGACTATCTCCTACGAGCAGTACTTC. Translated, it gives CASSAGQTISYEQYF.

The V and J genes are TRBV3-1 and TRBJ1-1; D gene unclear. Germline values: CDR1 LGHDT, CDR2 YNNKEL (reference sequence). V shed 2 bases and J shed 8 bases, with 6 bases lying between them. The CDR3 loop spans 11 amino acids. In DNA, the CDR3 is TGTGCCAGCAGCCAAACCGGGGAAGCTTTCTTT. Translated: CASSQTGEAFF.

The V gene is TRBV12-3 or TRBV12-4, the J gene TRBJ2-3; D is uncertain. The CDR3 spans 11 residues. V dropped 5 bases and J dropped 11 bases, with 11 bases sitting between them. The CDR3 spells CASSTEYRQYF. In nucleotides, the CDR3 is TGTGCCAGCAGTACAGAGTACAGGCAGTATTTT.

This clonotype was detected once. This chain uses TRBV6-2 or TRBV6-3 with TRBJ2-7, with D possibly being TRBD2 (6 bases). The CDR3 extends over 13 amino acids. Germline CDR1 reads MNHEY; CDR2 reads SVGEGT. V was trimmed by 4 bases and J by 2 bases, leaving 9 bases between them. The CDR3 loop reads CASSSWEAYEQYF. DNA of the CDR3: TGTGCCAGCAGTTCCTGGGAGGCCTACGAGCAGTACTTC.

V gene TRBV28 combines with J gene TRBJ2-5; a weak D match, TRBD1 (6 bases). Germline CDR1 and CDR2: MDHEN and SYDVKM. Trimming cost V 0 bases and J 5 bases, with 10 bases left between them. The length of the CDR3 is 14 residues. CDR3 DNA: TGTGCCAGCAGTTTATGGGGGGCTGGGGAGACCCAGTACTTC. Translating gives CASSLWGAGETQYF.

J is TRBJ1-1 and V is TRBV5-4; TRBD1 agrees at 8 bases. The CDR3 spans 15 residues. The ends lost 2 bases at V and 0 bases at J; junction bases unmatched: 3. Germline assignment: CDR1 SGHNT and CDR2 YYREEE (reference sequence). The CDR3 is CASSFGTGVNTEAFF. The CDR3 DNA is TGTGCCAGCAGCTTCGGGACAGGCGTGAACACTGAAGCTTTCTTT.

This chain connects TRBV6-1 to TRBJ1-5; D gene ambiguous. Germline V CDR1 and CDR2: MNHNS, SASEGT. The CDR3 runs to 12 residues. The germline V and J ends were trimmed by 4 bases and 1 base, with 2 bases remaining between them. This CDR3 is CASSVSNQPQHF. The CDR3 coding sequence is TGTGCCAGCAGTGTGAGCAATCAGCCCCAGCATTTT.

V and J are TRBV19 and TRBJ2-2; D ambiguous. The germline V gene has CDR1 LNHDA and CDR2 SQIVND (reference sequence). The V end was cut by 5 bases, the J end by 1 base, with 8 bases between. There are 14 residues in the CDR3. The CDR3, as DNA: TGTGCCAGTAGTGTTGCAGGGAACACCGGGGAGCTGTTTTTT. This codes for CASSVAGNTGELFF.

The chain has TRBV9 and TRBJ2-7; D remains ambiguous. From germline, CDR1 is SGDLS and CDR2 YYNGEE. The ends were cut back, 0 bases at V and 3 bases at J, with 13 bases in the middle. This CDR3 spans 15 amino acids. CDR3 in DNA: TGTGCCAGCAGCGTAGGTGGCGGTATGCACTACGAGCAGTACTTC. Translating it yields CASSVGGGMHYEQYF. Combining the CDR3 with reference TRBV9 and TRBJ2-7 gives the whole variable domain DSGVTQTPKHLITATGQRVTLRCSPRSGDLSVYWYQQSLDQGLQFLIQYYNGEERAKGNILERFSAQQFPDLHSELNLSSLELGDSALYFCASSVGGGMHYEQYFGPGTRLTVT.

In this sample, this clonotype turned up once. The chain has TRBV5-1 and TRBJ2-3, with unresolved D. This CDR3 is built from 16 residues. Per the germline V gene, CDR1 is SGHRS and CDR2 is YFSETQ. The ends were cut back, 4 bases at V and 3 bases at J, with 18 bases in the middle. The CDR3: CASSPQADKRTDTQYF. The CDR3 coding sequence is TGCGCCAGCAGCCCCCAGGCAGACAAACGGACAGATACGCAGTATTTT. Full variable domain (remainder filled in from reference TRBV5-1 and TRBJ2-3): KAGVTQTPRYLIKTRGQQVTLSCSPISGHRSVSWYQQTPGQGLQFLFEYFSETQRNKGNFPGRFSGRQFSNSRSEMNVSTLELGDSALYLCASSPQADKRTDTQYFGPGTRLTVL.

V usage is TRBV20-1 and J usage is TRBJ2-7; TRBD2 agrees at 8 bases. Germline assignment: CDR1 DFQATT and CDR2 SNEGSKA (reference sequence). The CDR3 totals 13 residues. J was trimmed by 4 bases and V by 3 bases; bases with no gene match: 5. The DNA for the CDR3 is TGCAGTGCTAGCGGGAGGGCCGGGTACGAGCAGTACTTC. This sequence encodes CSASGRAGYEQYF.

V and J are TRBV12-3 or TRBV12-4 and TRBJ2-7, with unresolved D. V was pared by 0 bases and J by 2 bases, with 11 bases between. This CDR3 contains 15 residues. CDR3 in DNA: TGTGCCAGCAGTTTAGCGCGCGGCAGGACCTACGAGCAGTACTTC. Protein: CASSLARGRTYEQYF.

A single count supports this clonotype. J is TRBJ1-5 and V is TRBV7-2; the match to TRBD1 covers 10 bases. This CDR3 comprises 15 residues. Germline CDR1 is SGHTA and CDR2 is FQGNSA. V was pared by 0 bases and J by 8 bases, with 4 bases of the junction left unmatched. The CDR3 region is CASSLAGQGTEPQHF. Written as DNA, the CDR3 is TGTGCCAGCAGCTTAGCGGGACAGGGGACCGAGCCCCAGCATTTT. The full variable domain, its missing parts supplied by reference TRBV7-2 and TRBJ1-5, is GAGVSQSPSNKVTEKGKDVELRCDPISGHTALYWYRQSLGQGLEFLIYFQGNSAPDKSGLPSDRFSAERTGGSVSTLTIQRTQQEDSAVYLCASSLAGQGTEPQHFGDGTRLSIL.

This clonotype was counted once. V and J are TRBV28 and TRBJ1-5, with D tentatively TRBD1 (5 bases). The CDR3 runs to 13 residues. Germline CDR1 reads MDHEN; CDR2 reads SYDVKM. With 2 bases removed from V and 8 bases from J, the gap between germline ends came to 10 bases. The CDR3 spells CASSLPPDKPQHF. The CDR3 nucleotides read TGTGCCAGCAGTTTACCCCCGGACAAGCCCCAGCATTTT.

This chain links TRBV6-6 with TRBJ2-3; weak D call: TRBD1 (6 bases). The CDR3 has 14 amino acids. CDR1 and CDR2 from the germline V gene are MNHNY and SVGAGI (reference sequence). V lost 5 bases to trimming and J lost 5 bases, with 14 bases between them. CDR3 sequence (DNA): TGTGCCAGCAGTGGCGCCTCAGGGGAAGATACGCAGTATTTT. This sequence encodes CASSGASGEDTQYF.

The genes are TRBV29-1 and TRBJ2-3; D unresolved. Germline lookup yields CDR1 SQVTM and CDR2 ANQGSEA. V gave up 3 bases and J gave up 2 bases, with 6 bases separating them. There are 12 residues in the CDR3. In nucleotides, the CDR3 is TGCAGCGTTGATCCAGCCACAGATACGCAGTATTTT. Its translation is CSVDPATDTQYF.

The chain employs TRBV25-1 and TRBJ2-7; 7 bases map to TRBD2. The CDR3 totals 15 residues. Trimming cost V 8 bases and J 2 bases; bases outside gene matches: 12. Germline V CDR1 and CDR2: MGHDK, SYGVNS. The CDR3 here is CASSAPTSAPYEQYF. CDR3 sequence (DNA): TGTGCCAGCTCCGCCCCAACTAGCGCCCCCTACGAGCAGTACTTC.

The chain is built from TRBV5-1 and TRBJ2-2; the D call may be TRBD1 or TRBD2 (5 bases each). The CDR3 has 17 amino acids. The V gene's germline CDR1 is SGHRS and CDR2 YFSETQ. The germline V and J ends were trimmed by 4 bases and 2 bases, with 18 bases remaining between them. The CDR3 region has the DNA TGCGCCAGCAGCCCCGCCGGATCGGGGCTTAACACCGGGGAGCTGTTTTTT. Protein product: CASSPAGSGLNTGELFF.

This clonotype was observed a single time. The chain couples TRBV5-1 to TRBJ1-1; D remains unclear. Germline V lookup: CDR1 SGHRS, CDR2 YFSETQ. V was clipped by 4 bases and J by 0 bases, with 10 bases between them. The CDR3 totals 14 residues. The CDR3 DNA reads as TGCGCCAGCAGCCCGTCGGGTGTGAACACTGAAGCTTTCTTT. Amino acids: CASSPSGVNTEAFF.

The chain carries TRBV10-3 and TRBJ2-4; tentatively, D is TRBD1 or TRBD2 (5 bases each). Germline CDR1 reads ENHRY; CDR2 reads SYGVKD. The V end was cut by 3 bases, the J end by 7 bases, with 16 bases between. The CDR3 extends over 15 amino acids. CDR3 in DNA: TGTGCCATCAGTGATTCAAAAGGGGAGAGGAACATTCAGTACTTC. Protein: CAISDSKGERNIQYF.

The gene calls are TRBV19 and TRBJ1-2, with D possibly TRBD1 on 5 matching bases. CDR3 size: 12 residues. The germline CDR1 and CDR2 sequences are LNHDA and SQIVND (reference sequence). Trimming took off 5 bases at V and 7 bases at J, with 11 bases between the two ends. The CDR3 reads CASSEGVAGYTF. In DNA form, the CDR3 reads TGTGCCAGTAGTGAAGGGGTGGCTGGCTACACCTTC.